The source of this TCR beta chain is a study of blood T cell repertoires in COVID-19. Generated by immunoSEQ multiplex PCR, the TCRdb table keeps only in-frame clones and is missing some. The repertoire holds around 70,000 clones, with almost 90% as singletons. Per the germline V gene, CDR1 is MNHEY and CDR2 is SVGAGI. Trimming removed 5 bases at V and 5 bases at J, with 10 bases between. This CDR3 is 13 amino acids long. The sequence was obtained from a woman over 75 with active or convalescent COVID-19. The specimen was peripheral blood. The J gene is TRBJ1-5, the V gene TRBV6-5; D is possibly TRBD1 (5 bases). CDR3 loop: CASSPGLYQPQHF. The CDR3, as DNA: TGTGCCAGCAGTCCGGGACTATATCAGCCCCAGCATTTT.